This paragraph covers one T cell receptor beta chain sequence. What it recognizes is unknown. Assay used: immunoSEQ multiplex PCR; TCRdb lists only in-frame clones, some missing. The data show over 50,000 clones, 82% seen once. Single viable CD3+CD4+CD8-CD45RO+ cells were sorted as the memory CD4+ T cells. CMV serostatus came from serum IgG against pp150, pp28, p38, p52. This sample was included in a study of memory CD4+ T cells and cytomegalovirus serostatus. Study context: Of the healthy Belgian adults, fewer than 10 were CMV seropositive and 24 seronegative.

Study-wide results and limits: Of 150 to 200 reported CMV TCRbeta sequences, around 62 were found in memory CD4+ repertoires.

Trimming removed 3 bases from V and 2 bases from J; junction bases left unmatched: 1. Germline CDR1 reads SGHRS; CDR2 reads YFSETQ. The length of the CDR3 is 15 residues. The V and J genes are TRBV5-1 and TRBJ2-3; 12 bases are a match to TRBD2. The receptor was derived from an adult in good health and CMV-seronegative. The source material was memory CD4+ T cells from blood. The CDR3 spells CASSSSGGDTDTQYF. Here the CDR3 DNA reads TGCGCCAGCAGCTCTAGCGGGGGGGACACAGATACGCAGTATTTT.